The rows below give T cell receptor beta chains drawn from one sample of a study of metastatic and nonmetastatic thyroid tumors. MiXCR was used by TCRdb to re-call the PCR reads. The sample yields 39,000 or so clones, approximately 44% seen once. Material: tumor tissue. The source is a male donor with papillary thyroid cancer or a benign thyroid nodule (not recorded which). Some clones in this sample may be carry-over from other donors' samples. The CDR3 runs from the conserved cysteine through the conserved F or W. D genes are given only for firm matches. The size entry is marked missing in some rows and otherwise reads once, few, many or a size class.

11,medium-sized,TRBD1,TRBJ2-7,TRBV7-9,TGTGCCACCATCAGGGGGTACGAGCAGTACTTC,CATIRGYEQYF
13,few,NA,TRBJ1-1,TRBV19,TGTGCCAGTAGATGGGGGGTGAACACTGAAGCTTTCTTT,CASRWGVNTEAFF
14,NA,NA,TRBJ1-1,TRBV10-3,TGTGCCATCACCGAGGGGGGCCTGAACACTGAAGCTTTCTTT,CAITEGGLNTEAFF
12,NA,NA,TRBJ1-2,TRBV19,TGTGCCAGTAGGACCCGGGACTATGGCTACACCTTC,CASRTRDYGYTF
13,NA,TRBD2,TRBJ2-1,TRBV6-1,TGTGCCAGCAGCTTAGCGGGAGTCAATGAGCAGTTCTTC,CASSLAGVNEQFF
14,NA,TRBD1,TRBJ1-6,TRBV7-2,TGTGCCAGCAGTCACACAGGGGAGGGATCACCCCTCCACTTT,CASSHTGEGSPLHF
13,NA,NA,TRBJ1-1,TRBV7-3,TGTGCCAGCAGCGTGCAGGGGAACACTGAAGCTTTCTTT,CASSVQGNTEAFF
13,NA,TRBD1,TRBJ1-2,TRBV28,TGTGCCAGCAGTCCGCCAGGGGGAAGGGGCTACACCTTC,CASSPPGGRGYTF
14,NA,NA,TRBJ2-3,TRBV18,TGTGCCAGCTCACCACCGTCTAGCTCTAATACGCAGTATTTT,CASSPPSSSNTQYF
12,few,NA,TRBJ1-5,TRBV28,TGTGCCAGCAGTCTAGTGCAGAAGCCCCAGCATTTT,CASSLVQKPQHF
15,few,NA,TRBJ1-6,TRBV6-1,TGTGCCAGCAGTGAAGACACAGGGAATAATTCACCCCTCCACTTT,CASSEDTGNNSPLHF
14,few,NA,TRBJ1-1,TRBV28,TGTGCCAGCAGCCGCCCACGACCTAACACTGAAGCTTTCTTT,CASSRPRPNTEAFF
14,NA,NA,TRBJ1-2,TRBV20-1,TGCAGTGCTAGAGATCCGGGGTACAACTATGGCTACACCTTC,CSARDPGYNYGYTF
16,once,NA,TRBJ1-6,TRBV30,TGTGCCTGGAGTGTAGAGGTGCTCAGGTTACGTTCACCCCTCCACTTT,CAWSVEVLRLRSPLHF
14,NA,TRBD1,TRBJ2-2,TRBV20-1,TGCAGTGCTAGAGACGAACAGGGGTACGGGGAGCTGTTTTTT,CSARDEQGYGELFF
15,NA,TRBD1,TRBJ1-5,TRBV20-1,TGCAGTGCTAATCAGGGGGCAAGGGGAAATCAGCCCCAGCATTTT,CSANQGARGNQPQHF
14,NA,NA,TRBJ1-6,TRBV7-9,TGTGCCAGCAGCTTACTAGGCGGGGGATCACCCCTCCACTTT,CASSLLGGGSPLHF
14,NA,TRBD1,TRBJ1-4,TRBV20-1,TGCAGTGCTAGAACCGGGACAGCTAATGAAAAACTGTTTTTT,CSARTGTANEKLFF
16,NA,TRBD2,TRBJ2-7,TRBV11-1,TGTGCCAGCAGCTTAGGACTAGCGGGACCCACCTACGAGCAGTACTTC,CASSLGLAGPTYEQYF
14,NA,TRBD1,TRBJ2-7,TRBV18,TGTGCCAGCTCACCCGGGACAGGGGTCGACGAGCAGTACTTC,CASSPGTGVDEQYF
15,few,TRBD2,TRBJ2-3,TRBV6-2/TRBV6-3,TGTGCCAGCAGTAACGGACTAGCGGACACAGATACGCAGTATTTT,CASSNGLADTDTQYF
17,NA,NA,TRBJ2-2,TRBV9,TGTGCCAGCAGCGTACCACGACGGGACGGAAACACCGGGGAGCTGTTTTTT,CASSVPRRDGNTGELFF
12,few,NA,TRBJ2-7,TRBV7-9,TGTGCCAGCAGCTTAGTCTCATATGAGCAGTACTTC,CASSLVSYEQYF
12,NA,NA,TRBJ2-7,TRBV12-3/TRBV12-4,TGTGCCAGCGGAACACAATTCTACGAGCAGTACTTC,CASGTQFYEQYF
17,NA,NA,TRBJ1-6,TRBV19,TGTGCCAGTAGTATCGAATTGGGATCGGATCAGGGTTCACCCCTCCACTTT,CASSIELGSDQGSPLHF
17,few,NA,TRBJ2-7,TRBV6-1,TGTGCCAGCAGTGAATCTTACGTCCGGAGGGAGCCCTACGAGCAGTACTTC,CASSESYVRREPYEQYF
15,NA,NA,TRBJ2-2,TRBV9,TGTGCCAGCAGCCGAGGGACGGGGGCACCCGGGGAGCTGTTTTTT,CASSRGTGAPGELFF
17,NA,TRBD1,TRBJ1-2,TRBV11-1,TGTGCCAGCAGCTCCCAACAAGACAGGGGAACCTATTATGGCTACACCTTC,CASSSQQDRGTYYGYTF
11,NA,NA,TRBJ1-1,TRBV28,TGTGCCAGCGGCAGGAGTGTCGAAGCTTTCTTT,CASGRSVEAFF
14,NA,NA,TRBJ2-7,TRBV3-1,TGTGCCAGCAGCCCGGAACAGGGAGACTACGAGCAGTACTTC,CASSPEQGDYEQYF
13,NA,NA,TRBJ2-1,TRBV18,TGTGCCAGCTCACCAGACAGAAACAATGAGCAGTTCTTC,CASSPDRNNEQFF
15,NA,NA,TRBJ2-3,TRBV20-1,TGCAGTGCTAGAAAACTAGCAGGGCTCGAGGATACGCAGTATTTT,CSARKLAGLEDTQYF
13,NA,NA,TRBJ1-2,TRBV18,TGTGCCAGCTCACCCTCGGGAACCGATGGCTACACCTTC,CASSPSGTDGYTF
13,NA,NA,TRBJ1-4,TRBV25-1,TGTGCCAGCAGTGACTTCGGGGGGGGAAAACTGTTTTTT,CASSDFGGGKLFF
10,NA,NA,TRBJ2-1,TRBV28,TGTGCCAGCAGTAACAATGAGCAGTTCTTC,CASSNNEQFF
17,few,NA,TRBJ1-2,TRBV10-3,TGTGCCATCAGTGAATTACATCGAGGGGCCGGGACCTATGGCTACACCTTC,CAISELHRGAGTYGYTF
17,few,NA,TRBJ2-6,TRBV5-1,TGCGCCAGCAGCTTGGGGACAACCAGCTCTGGGGCCAACGTCCTGACTTTC,CASSLGTTSSGANVLTF
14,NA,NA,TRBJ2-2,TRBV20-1,TGCAGTGCTATTCCGGGACAAAAAACCGGGGAGCTGTTTTTT,CSAIPGQKTGELFF